The entry below gives a single T cell receptor (beta chain) sequence along with its context. Its target is unknown. Clones were read by immunoSEQ multiplex PCR, and TCRdb kept only the in-frame ones, dropping some. The sample yields 95,000 to 150,000 clones, about 89% seen once. The sample originates from a study of T cell responses to AZD1222 COVID-19 vaccine. Trimming cost V 2 bases and J 0 bases, with 4 bases left between them. This CDR3 is 13 amino acids long. General observations from the study: No repertoire was sampled before or during the peak T cell response, only after it.

The chain is built from TRBV12-3 or TRBV12-4 and TRBJ2-5; unclear D gene. Material: peripheral blood, obtained on day 0 of AZD1222 vaccination. The sequence came from an adult in good health. The CDR3 protein is CASSLSNQETQYF. The CDR3 region has the DNA TGTGCCAGCAGTTTATCCAACCAAGAGACCCAGTACTTC.